The text below deals with one T cell receptor (beta chain). The data stem from a study of cytomegalovirus exposure and HLA in healthy donors. The PCR was carried out with 60 Vbeta primers and 13 Jbeta primers. The table came from immunoSEQ multiplex PCR; TCRdb's copy has only in-frame clones and leaves some out. The sample yields approximately 210,000 clones, around 79% seen once. The sequence was collected from a male donor in good health and CMV-seropositive. The sequenced sample consisted of PBMCs.

CDR3 protein: CASSPSTRGQFF. The CDR3 nucleotides are TGTGCCAGCAGTCCGAGCACACGGGGGCAGTTCTTC. V usage is TRBV7-2 and J usage is TRBJ2-1; weak D call: TRBD2 (5 bases). The V end lost 6 bases, the J end lost 12 bases, and 15 bases lay between the germline ends. The germline V gene encodes CDR1 SGHTA and CDR2 FQGNSA. The CDR3 loop spans 12 amino acids.